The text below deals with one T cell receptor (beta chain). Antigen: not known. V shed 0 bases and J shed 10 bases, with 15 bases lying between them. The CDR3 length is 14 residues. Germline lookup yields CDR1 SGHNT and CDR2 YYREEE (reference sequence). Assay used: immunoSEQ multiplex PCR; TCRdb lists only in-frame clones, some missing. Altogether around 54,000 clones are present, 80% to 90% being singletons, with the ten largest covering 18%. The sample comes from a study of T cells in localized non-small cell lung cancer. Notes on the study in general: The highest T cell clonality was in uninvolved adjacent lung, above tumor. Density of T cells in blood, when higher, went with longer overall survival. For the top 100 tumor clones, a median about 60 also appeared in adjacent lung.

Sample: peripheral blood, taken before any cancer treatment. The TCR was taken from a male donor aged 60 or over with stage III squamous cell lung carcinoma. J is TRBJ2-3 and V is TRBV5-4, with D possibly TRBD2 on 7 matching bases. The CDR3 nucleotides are TGTGCCAGCAGCTTGGCCGTACAGGGAGGGGCGCAGTATTTT. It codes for CASSLAVQGGAQYF.